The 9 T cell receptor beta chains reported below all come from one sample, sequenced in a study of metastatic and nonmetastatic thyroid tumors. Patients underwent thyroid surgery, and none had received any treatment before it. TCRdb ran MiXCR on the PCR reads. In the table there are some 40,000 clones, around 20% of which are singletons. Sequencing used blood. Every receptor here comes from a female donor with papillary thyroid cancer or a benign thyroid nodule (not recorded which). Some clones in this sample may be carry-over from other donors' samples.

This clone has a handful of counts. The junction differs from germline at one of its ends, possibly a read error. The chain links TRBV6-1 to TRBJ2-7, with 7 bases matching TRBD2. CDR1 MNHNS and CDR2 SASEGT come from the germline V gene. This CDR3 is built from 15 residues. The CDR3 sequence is CASSETVTSSYEQCF. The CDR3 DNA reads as TGTGCCAGCAGTGAAACTGTGACTAGCTCGTACGAGCAGTGCTTC.

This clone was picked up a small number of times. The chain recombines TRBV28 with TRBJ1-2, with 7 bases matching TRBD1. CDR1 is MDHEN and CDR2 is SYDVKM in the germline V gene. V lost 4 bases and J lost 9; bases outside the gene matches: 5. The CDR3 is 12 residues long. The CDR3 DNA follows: TGTGCCAGCAGTTACAGGGGCTCTTGCTACACCTTC. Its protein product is CASSYRGSCYTF.

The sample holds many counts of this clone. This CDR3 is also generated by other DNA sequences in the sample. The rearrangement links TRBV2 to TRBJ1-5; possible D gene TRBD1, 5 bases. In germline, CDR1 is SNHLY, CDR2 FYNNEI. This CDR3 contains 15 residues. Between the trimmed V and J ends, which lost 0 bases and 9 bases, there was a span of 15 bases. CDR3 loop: CASSEARQGLTPQHF. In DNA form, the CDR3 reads TGTGCCAGCAGTGAAGCGCGGCAGGGTCTAACGCCCCAGCATTTT.

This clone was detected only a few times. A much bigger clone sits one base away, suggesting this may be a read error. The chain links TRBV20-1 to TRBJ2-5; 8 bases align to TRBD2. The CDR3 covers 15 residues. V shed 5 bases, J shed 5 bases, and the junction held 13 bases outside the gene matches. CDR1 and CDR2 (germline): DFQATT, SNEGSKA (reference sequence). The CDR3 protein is CSAGSLLSGGETQYF. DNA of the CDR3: TGCAGTGCTGGGTCCTTACTATCGGGAGGGGAGACCCAGTACTTC.

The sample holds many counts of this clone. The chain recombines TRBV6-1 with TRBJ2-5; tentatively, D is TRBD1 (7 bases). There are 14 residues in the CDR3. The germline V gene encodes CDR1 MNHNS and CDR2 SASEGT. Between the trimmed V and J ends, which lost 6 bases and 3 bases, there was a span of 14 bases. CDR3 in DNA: TGTGCCAGCAGCCCAGGAGGGGGCAAAGAGACCCAGTACTTC. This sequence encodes CASSPGGGKETQYF.

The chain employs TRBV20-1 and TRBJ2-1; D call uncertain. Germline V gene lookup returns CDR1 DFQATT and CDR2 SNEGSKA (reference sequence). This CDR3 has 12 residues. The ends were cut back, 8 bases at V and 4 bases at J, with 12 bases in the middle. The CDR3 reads CSSGTEYNEQFF. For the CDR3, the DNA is TGCAGTTCTGGTACGGAATACAATGAGCAGTTCTTC.

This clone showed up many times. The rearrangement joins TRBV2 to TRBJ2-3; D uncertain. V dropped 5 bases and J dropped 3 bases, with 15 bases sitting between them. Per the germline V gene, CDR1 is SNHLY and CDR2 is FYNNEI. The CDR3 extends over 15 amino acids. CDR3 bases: TGTGCCAGCAGTTGGACCCAAGGTGGTACAGATACGCAGTATTTT. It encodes CASSWTQGGTDTQYF.

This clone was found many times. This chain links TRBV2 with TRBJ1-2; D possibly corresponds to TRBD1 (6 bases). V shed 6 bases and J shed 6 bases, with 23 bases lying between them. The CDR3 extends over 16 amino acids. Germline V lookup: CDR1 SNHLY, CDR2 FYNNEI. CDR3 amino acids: CASRETGFSYDHGYTF. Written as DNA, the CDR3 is TGTGCCAGCAGAGAGACAGGTTTCAGTTATGATCATGGCTACACCTTC.

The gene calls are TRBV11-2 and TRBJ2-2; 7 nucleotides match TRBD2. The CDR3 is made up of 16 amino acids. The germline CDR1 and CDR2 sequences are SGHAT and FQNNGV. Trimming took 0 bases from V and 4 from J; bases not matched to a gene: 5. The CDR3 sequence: CASSLDRAGVTGELFF. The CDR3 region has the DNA TGTGCCAGCAGCTTAGATCGGGCGGGAGTCACCGGGGAGCTGTTTTTT.